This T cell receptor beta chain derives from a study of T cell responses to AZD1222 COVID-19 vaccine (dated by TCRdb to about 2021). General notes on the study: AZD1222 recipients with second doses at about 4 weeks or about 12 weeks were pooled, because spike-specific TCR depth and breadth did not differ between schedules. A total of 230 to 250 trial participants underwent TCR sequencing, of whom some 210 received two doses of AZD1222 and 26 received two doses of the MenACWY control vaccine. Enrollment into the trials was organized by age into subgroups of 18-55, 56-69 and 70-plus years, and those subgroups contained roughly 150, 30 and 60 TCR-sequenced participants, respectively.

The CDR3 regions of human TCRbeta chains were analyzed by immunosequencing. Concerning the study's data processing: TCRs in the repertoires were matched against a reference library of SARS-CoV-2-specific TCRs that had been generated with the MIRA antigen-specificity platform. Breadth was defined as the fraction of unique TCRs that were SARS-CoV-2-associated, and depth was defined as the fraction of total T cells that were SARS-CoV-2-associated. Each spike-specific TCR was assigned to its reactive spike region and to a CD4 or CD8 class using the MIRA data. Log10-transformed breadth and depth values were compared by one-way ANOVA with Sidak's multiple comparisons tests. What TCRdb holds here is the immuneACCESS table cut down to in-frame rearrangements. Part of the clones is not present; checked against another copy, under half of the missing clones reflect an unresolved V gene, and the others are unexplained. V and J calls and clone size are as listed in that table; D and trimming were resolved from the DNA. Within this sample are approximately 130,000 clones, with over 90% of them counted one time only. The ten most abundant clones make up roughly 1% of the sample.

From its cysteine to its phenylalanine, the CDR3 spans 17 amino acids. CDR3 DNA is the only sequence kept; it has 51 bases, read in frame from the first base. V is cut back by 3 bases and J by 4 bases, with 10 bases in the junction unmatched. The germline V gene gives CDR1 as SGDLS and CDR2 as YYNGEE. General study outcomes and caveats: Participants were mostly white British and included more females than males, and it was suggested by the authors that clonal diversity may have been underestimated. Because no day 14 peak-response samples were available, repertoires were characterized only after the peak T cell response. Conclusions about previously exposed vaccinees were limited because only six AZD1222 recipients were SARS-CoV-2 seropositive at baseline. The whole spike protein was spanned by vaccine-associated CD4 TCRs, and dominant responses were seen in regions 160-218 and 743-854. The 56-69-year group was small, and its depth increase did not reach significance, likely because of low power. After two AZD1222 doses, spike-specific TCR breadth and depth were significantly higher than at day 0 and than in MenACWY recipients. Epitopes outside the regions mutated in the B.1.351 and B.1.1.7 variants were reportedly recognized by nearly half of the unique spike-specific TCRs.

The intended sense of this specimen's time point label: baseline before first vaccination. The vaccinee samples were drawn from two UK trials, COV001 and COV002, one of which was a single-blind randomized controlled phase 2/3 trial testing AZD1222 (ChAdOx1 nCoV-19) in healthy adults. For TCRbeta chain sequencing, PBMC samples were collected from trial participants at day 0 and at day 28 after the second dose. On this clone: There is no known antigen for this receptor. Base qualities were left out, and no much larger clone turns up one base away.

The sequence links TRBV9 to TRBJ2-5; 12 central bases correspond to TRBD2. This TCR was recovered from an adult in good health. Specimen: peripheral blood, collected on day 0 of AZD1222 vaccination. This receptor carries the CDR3 CASSETSGGPTGETQYF. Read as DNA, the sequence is TGTGCCAGCAGCGAGACTAGCGGGGGCCCTACGGGAGAGACCCAGTACTTC. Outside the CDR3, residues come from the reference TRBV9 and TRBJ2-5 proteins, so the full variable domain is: DSGVTQTPKHLITATGQRVTLRCSPRSGDLSVYWYQQSLDQGLQFLIQYYNGEERAKGNILERFSAQQFPDLHSELNLSSLELGDSALYFCASSETSGGPTGETQYFGPGTRLLVL.